This entry features one TCR beta chain sequence. Its antigen is not identified. The normal lung sample lay at least 3 cm, and maximally far, from the tumour. DNA was extracted from unsorted cell suspensions stored frozen. The entry originates in a study of immune cell composition in non-small cell lung cancer. General study findings and limits: Clones >0.5% enriched in tumour were rarer in adenocarcinoma (about 35%) than squamous (approximately 75%). Smoking pack-years did not significantly correlate with tumour TCR-beta clonality. Tumour-reactive clones were not shown to match dominant in vivo tumour clones.

Assay: immunoSEQ multiplex PCR; the TCRdb copy retains only in-frame clones and omits some. The sample lists about 5,300 clones; over 75% were seen once. Per germline, CDR1 SGHRS and CDR2 YFSETQ. V was pared by 2 bases and J by 3 bases, with 4 bases of the junction left unmatched. The CDR3 is 16 residues long. Material: non-adjacent lung tissue. This clonotype originated in a human donor with non-small cell lung cancer. Some clones in this sample may be carry-over from other donors' samples. V is TRBV5-1 and J is TRBJ2-1; 11 nucleotides align to TRBD2. The DNA for the CDR3 is TGCGCCAGCAGCTTCACTAGCGGGAGTCTCTACAATGAGCAGTTCTTC. This codes for CASSFTSGSLYNEQFF. The whole variable domain, filled in from reference TRBV5-1 and TRBJ2-1, reads KAGVTQTPRYLIKTRGQQVTLSCSPISGHRSVSWYQQTPGQGLQFLFEYFSETQRNKGNFPGRFSGRQFSNSRSEMNVSTLELGDSALYLCASSFTSGSLYNEQFFGPGTRLTVL.